This TCR beta chain was sequenced for a study of blood T cell repertoires in COVID-19. Looking at the study overall: Both acute and convalescent COVID-19 samples were obtained from the United States, Italy and Spain. Sample material is recorded as cDNA or gDNA derived from T cells, B-cell-depleted T cells, or PBMCs.

In the source study's methods: Amplification from reference gene primers served as the basis for estimated nucleated cell counts. Sequencing was performed with immunoSEQ multiplex PCR; in TCRdb, only in-frame clones are kept and a portion is missing. D and trimming come from the DNA, and the V and J calls and clone size come from that table. The table records about 130,000 clones, 75% to 85% of them present only once. CDR1 and CDR2 from the germline V gene are LGHDT and YNNKEL (reference sequence). The length of the CDR3 is 12 residues. The germline V and J ends were trimmed by 4 bases and 7 bases, with 5 bases remaining between them.

The genes are TRBV3-1 (or the pseudogene TRBV3-2) and TRBJ1-6; no reliable D call. The clonotype was recovered from a man in his forties with active or convalescent COVID-19. The specimen was peripheral blood. The CDR3 bases are TGTGCCAGCAGCCGAGGAAATTCACCCCTCCACTTT. Its translation is CASSRGNSPLHF.